These 26 T cell receptor beta chains were sequenced from one sample in a study of T cell responses to AZD1222 COVID-19 vaccine. The data were produced by immunoSEQ multiplex PCR, yet TCRdb's version contains in-frame clones alone and is incomplete. Of about 110,000 clones listed, roughly 90% are singletons. This sample comprised peripheral blood, obtained 28 days after the second AZD1222 dose. The receptor source for this set is an adult who received the AZD1222 COVID-19 vaccine.

As DNA, the CDR3 is TGTGCCAGCAGCTCGGGGGTGCTGGCCGGGGAGCTGTTTTTT. This codes for CASSSGVLAGELFF. This chain joins TRBV27 and TRBJ2-2, with D tentatively TRBD2 (6 bases). The CDR3 totals 14 residues. Trimming pared 6 bases from V and 6 bases from J, leaving 14 bases between. Germline assignment: CDR1 MNHEY and CDR2 SMNVEV (reference sequence).

The rearrangement joins TRBV5-5 to TRBJ1-1, with D unclear. V shed 2 bases and J shed 4 bases, with 15 bases lying between them. Germline V CDR1 and CDR2: SGHKS, YYEKEE (reference sequence). The CDR3 consists of 15 residues. The CDR3 loop is CASSFDPDTGTEAFF. In nucleotides, the CDR3 is TGTGCCAGCAGCTTCGATCCCGACACGGGCACTGAAGCTTTCTTT.

The chain has TRBV11-3 and TRBJ2-5; TRBD2 matches at 7 bases. V lost 2 bases, J lost 2 bases, and 14 bases stayed unmatched. The CDR3 length is 18 residues. CDR1 is SGHNT, CDR2 YENEEA, per germline. The CDR3 spells CASSLQTTSGEGQETQYF. The CDR3 nucleotides are TGTGCCAGCAGCTTACAAACTACCTCGGGGGAGGGACAAGAGACCCAGTACTTC.

This clone was seen just once. The V gene is TRBV5-1, the J gene TRBJ2-3; TRBD2 might be the D (6 bases). Trimming stripped 0 bases from V and 0 bases from J, with 11 bases between. The V gene's germline CDR1 is SGHRS and CDR2 YFSETQ. CDR3 length: 16 residues. DNA for the CDR3: TGCGCCAGCAGCTTGGTCGTGGGGACTAGCACAGATACGCAGTATTTT. Its protein is CASSLVVGTSTDTQYF. The full variable domain, in which reference TRBV5-1 and TRBJ2-3 provide the parts outside the CDR3, is KAGVTQTPRYLIKTRGQQVTLSCSPISGHRSVSWYQQTPGQGLQFLFEYFSETQRNKGNFPGRFSGRQFSNSRSEMNVSTLELGDSALYLCASSLVVGTSTDTQYFGPGTRLTVL.

V usage is TRBV7-6 and J usage is TRBJ1-1, with no clear D. With 1 base removed from V and 10 bases from J, the gap between germline ends came to 10 bases. Looked up from germline, CDR1 is SGHVS and CDR2 is FNYEAQ. The CDR3 is made up of 12 amino acids. Written as DNA, the CDR3 is TGTGCCAGCAGCTTAGTCTCCCGGGGAGCTTTCTTT. Its translation is CASSLVSRGAFF.

The chain links TRBV25-1 to TRBJ2-3, with D uncertain. This CDR3 contains 10 residues. The V end was cut by 10 bases, the J end by 5 bases, with 7 bases between. CDR1 and CDR2 from the germline V gene are MGHDK and SYGVNS. In nucleotides, the CDR3 is TGTGCCACCGAACGAGATACGCAGTATTTT. Encoded protein: CATERDTQYF.

The chain combines TRBV2 with TRBJ2-5, with 8 nucleotides matching TRBD1. The CDR3 spans 17 residues. Germline trimming cut 3 bases from V and 3 bases from J; bases unmatched to any gene: 12. Germline CDR1 and CDR2: SNHLY and FYNNEI. The CDR3 sequence: CASSERSGRQGKETQYF. The CDR3 DNA reads as TGTGCCAGCAGTGAGAGGTCTGGTCGACAGGGGAAAGAGACCCAGTACTTC.

The chain combines TRBV6-6 with TRBJ1-1, with TRBD1 matching over 8 bases. The ends lost 2 bases at V and 3 bases at J; junction bases unmatched: 5. Looked up from germline, CDR1 is MNHNY and CDR2 is SVGAGI (reference sequence). The CDR3 is 15 residues long. The CDR3 sequence is CASSYMDRVDTEAFF. CDR3 coding DNA: TGTGCCAGCAGTTACATGGACAGGGTGGACACTGAAGCTTTCTTT.

V usage is TRBV9 and J usage is TRBJ1-1; possible D gene TRBD1, 6 bases. Trimming took off 4 bases at V and 1 base at J, with 14 bases between the two ends. The CDR3 is made up of 15 amino acids. Looked up from germline, CDR1 is SGDLS and CDR2 is YYNGEE. DNA for the CDR3: TGTGCCAGCAGCCCGACTAAGGGGGAGAACACTGAAGCTTTCTTT. As protein: CASSPTKGENTEAFF.

The chain links TRBV7-2 to TRBJ2-5; 13 bases are a match to TRBD2. The J segment lost 1 base and the V segment lost 5 bases, leaving 7 bases of the junction unmatched. Per the germline V gene, CDR1 is SGHTA and CDR2 is FQGNSA. The CDR3 is 17 residues long. In nucleotides, the CDR3 is TGTGCCAGCAGCCGGACTAGCGGGGGCCCTACCCAAGAGACCCAGTACTTC. This gives the protein CASSRTSGGPTQETQYF.

This chain links TRBV2 with TRBJ2-7; D call uncertain. From germline, CDR1 is SNHLY and CDR2 FYNNEI. Trimming removed 2 bases at V and 1 base at J, with 9 bases between. The CDR3 consists of 14 residues. The CDR3 sequence: CASSEIRGSYEQYF. Written as DNA, the CDR3 is TGTGCCAGCAGTGAAATAAGAGGATCCTACGAGCAGTACTTC.

The V and J genes are TRBV7-8 and TRBJ2-1; D perhaps matches TRBD2 (5 bases). Germline-derived CDR1 and CDR2 are SGHVS and FQNEAQ. Trimming left V 6 bases short and J 5 bases short, with 14 bases between. CDR3 length equals 14 residues. CDR3 residues: CASREDLRDNEQFF. The DNA for the CDR3 is TGTGCCAGCAGGGAGGATTTAAGGGACAATGAGCAGTTCTTC.

The gene calls are TRBV4-1 and TRBJ1-1; 7 bases agree with TRBD1. The CDR3 loop spans 14 amino acids. CDR1 and CDR2 (germline): MGHRA, YSYEKL. After removal of 4 bases from V and 0 bases from J, the junction contained 2 bases not matched to a gene. CDR3 sequence: CASSRDSLNTEAFF. The CDR3 nucleotides read TGCGCCAGCAGCCGGGACAGCCTGAACACTGAAGCTTTCTTT.

The genes are TRBV10-1 and TRBJ1-5, with D unclear. The CDR3 is made up of 16 amino acids. V was trimmed by 0 bases and J by 2 bases, leaving 11 bases between them. Germline V gene sequence: CDR1 WNHNN, CDR2 SYGVQD (reference sequence). The CDR3 DNA sequence: TGCGCCAGCAGTGAGTCTCTGTCGGCGGGCAATCAGCCCCAGCATTTT. It yields the protein CASSESLSAGNQPQHF.

This chain uses TRBV5-4 with TRBJ2-2, with D possibly TRBD1 on 5 matching bases. Trimming shortened V by 4 bases and J by 6 bases, and 13 bases separated the two germline ends. Germline-derived CDR1 and CDR2 are SGHNT and YYREEE (reference sequence). The CDR3 is 14 amino acids. The DNA for the CDR3 is TGTGCCAGCAGCCCAACTCAGGGTTCCGGGGAGCTGTTTTTT. Translation: CASSPTQGSGELFF.

This chain links TRBV27 with TRBJ2-1, with 7 bases fitting TRBD1. The junction had 1 base not matched to a gene; V was cut back by 3 bases and J by 2 bases. The CDR3 is made up of 14 amino acids. CDR1 MNHEY and CDR2 SMNVEV come from the germline V gene (reference sequence). In DNA, the CDR3 is TGTGCCAGCAGTTTCGGGACAGCCTACAATGAGCAGTTCTTC. Translating it yields CASSFGTAYNEQFF.

The gene calls are TRBV9 and TRBJ1-6; D might be TRBD1 (6 bases). Germline CDR1 SGDLS, CDR2 YYNGEE. There are 16 residues in the CDR3. Trimming left V 0 bases short and J 7 bases short, with 14 bases between. This CDR3 is CASSVGGGQRNSPLHF. CDR3 nucleotide sequence: TGTGCCAGCAGCGTAGGGGGTGGACAGAGGAATTCACCCCTCCACTTT.

V gene TRBV12-2 combines with J gene TRBJ1-4; the table assigns TRBD1, which was not confirmed against the DNA. TRBV12-2 constitutes a pseudogene. The CDR3 is made up of 17 amino acids. CDR3 sequence: CASRLAPRDRRNEKLFF. DNA for the CDR3: TGTGCAAGTCGCTTAGCGCCCCGGGACAGGCGTAATGAAAAACTGTTTTTT.

The CDR3 coding sequence is TGTGCCAGCAGTGCCGGGGAAATCGGAAACACCATATATTTT. Encoded protein: CASSAGEIGNTIYF. The chain is built from TRBV2 and TRBJ1-3; D unresolved. The V end lost 4 bases, the J end lost 4 bases, and 11 bases lay between the germline ends. Germline V lookup: CDR1 SNHLY, CDR2 FYNNEI. The CDR3 is 14 residues long.

This chain joins TRBV5-1 and TRBJ2-1; TRBD2 matches at 13 bases. The junction had 1 base not matched to a gene; V was cut back by 1 base and J by 0 bases. Germline V lookup: CDR1 SGHRS, CDR2 YFSETQ. The CDR3 loop spans 17 amino acids. The CDR3 loop reads CASSLRTSGGSYNEQFF. The CDR3 region has the DNA TGCGCCAGCAGCTTGAGGACTAGCGGGGGCTCCTACAATGAGCAGTTCTTC. The full variable domain, its missing parts supplied by reference TRBV5-1 and TRBJ2-1, is KAGVTQTPRYLIKTRGQQVTLSCSPISGHRSVSWYQQTPGQGLQFLFEYFSETQRNKGNFPGRFSGRQFSNSRSEMNVSTLELGDSALYLCASSLRTSGGSYNEQFFGPGTRLTVL.

This clone was seen once. The chain uses TRBV4-2 and TRBJ2-7; D is unresolved. This CDR3 is built from 13 residues. From germline, CDR1 is LGHNA and CDR2 YNFKEQ. V gave up 4 bases and J gave up 2 bases, with 9 bases separating them. The chain's CDR3 is CASSPKSTYEQYF. The CDR3 nucleotides are TGTGCCAGCAGCCCAAAGTCTACCTACGAGCAGTACTTC.

CDR3 in amino acids: CASSSLRGQAGYTF. The CDR3 bases are TGTGCCAGCAGCTCCCTTCGGGGACAGGCTGGCTACACCTTC. The rearrangement joins TRBV11-2 to TRBJ1-2, with 8 nucleotides matching TRBD1. Per germline, CDR1 SGHAT and CDR2 FQNNGV. The CDR3 extends over 14 amino acids. Trimming took 4 bases from V and 7 from J; bases not matched to a gene: 8. Based on the CDR3 plus reference TRBV11-2 and TRBJ1-2, the full variable domain is EAGVAQSPRYKIIEKRQSVAFWCNPISGHATLYWYQQILGQGPKLLIQFQNNGVVDDSQLPKDRFSAERLKGVDSTLKIQPAKLEDSAVYLCASSSLRGQAGYTFGSGTRLTVV.

V and J are TRBV30 and TRBJ2-7; possibly TRBD1 for D (9 bases). Germline values: CDR1 GTSNPN, CDR2 SVGIG (reference sequence). The CDR3 consists of 12 residues. V was shortened by 8 bases and J by 4 bases, with 15 bases between the two germline ends. CDR3 loop: CAIAGQGYEQYF. Written as DNA, the CDR3 is TGTGCCATAGCGGGACAGGGTTACGAGCAGTACTTC.

The DNA for the CDR3 is TGTGCCAGTAGTGAGGACAGGGATCAGCCCCAGCATTTT. It encodes CASSEDRDQPQHF. The J gene is TRBJ1-5, the V gene TRBV19, with 8 bases fitting TRBD1. J lost 5 bases, V lost 5 bases, and 2 bases had no gene match. This CDR3 comprises 13 residues. The germline V gene has CDR1 LNHDA and CDR2 SQIVND (reference sequence).

V is TRBV27 and J is TRBJ2-3; 8 nucleotides align to TRBD2. This CDR3 region has 17 residues. The germline gives CDR1 MNHEY, CDR2 SMNVEV (reference sequence). Germline trimming cut 3 bases from V and 0 bases from J; bases unmatched to any gene: 8. The CDR3 spells CASSFRFSGVSTDTQYF. CDR3 nucleotide sequence: TGTGCCAGCAGTTTCCGCTTTAGCGGGGTTAGCACAGATACGCAGTATTTT.

In its sample, this clone was seen once. The chain has TRBV7-2 and TRBJ1-2; no reliable D call. Germline V gene data show CDR1 as SGHTA and CDR2 as FQGNSA. This CDR3 contains 16 residues. The germline V and J ends were trimmed by 1 base and 4 bases, with 16 bases remaining between them. CDR3 loop: CASSLGDGGGSYGYTF. In nucleotides, the CDR3 is TGTGCCAGCAGCTTAGGTGACGGCGGAGGGAGCTATGGCTACACCTTC. Together with reference TRBV7-2 and TRBJ1-2, the CDR3 gives the full variable domain: GAGVSQSPSNKVTEKGKDVELRCDPISGHTALYWYRQSLGQGLEFLIYFQGNSAPDKSGLPSDRFSAERTGGSVSTLTIQRTQQEDSAVYLCASSLGDGGGSYGYTFGSGTRLTVV.